The next 18 T cell receptor beta chains were all read from a single sample in a study of shared clonotypes between healthy human individuals. This table comes from immunoSEQ multiplex PCR, and its TCRdb copy is limited to in-frame clones, with some not included. The profile shows about 1.5 million clones, roughly 96% of them singletons. The sequenced sample was naive CD4+ T cells sorted from blood. The subset was: CD45RA+ positively selected. All receptors come from a man aged 30-40 years in good health.

The chain couples TRBV27 to TRBJ2-3; D unclear. In germline, CDR1 is MNHEY, CDR2 SMNVEV (reference sequence). V shed 5 bases and J shed 7 bases, with 13 bases lying between them. The CDR3 runs to 13 residues. The CDR3 DNA follows: TGTGCCAGCAGTCTATTTCTCTCCAATACGCAGTATTTT. Translating gives CASSLFLSNTQYF.

V and J are TRBV6-1 and TRBJ2-1; TRBD2 agrees at 8 bases. V shed 1 base and J 8 bases; nucleotides not matched to a gene: 7. This CDR3 has 15 residues. CDR1 and CDR2 (germline): MNHNS, SASEGT. The CDR3 DNA is TGTGCCAGCAGTGAAGTGAAAAGCGGGAGAGATGAGCAGTTCTTC. Translated, it gives CASSEVKSGRDEQFF.

In nucleotides, the CDR3 is TGTGCCAGCAGAACCCCTTTAGCGGGAGTTAATGAGCAGTTCTTC. Translating gives CASRTPLAGVNEQFF. The chain employs TRBV27 and TRBJ2-1, with 9 nucleotides matching TRBD2. With 6 bases clipped from V and 7 bases from J, the junction kept 10 bases outside the gene matches. Germline lookup yields CDR1 MNHEY and CDR2 SMNVEV (reference sequence). The CDR3 spans 15 residues.

This chain links TRBV4-1 with TRBJ2-1; unclear D gene. The CDR3 has 15 amino acids. Germline values: CDR1 MGHRA, CDR2 YSYEKL. The germline V and J ends were trimmed by 1 base and 1 base, with 8 bases remaining between them. The CDR3 loop reads CASSQAPSSYNEQFF. The CDR3 DNA reads TGCGCCAGCAGCCAAGCTCCTTCATCCTACAATGAGCAGTTCTTC.

The genes are TRBV21-1 and TRBJ2-7; TRBD1, as called in the table, went unchecked against the DNA. TRBV21-1 is designated a pseudogene. The CDR3 has 15 residues. The CDR3 sequence: CASSPRQGAFHEQYF. Here the CDR3 DNA reads TGTGCCAGCAGCCCCCGACAGGGGGCATTCCACGAGCAGTACTTC.

This clone was picked up one time. V gene TRBV4-3 combines with J gene TRBJ1-2, with D uncertain. Germline lookup yields CDR1 LGHNA and CDR2 YSLEER. Trimming shortened V by 0 bases and J by 7 bases, and 9 bases separated the two germline ends. The CDR3 loop spans 13 amino acids. DNA for the CDR3: TGCGCCAGCAGCCAAGATCTAGGAGGTGGCTACACCTTC. As protein: CASSQDLGGGYTF.

The chain carries TRBV7-2 and TRBJ2-2; 9 bases match TRBD1. V lost 5 bases and J lost 3; bases outside the gene matches: 10. There are 17 residues in the CDR3. CDR1 is SGHTA and CDR2 is FQGNSA in the germline V gene. The CDR3 DNA sequence: TGTGCCAGCAGCAAATTTACCGGGACAGGGTACACCGGGGAGCTGTTTTTT. Protein: CASSKFTGTGYTGELFF.

The V and J genes are TRBV28 and TRBJ1-3; D is uncertain. Germline assignment: CDR1 MDHEN and CDR2 SYDVKM. Trimming left V 4 bases short and J 2 bases short, with 6 bases between. This CDR3 contains 13 residues. CDR3 sequence (DNA): TGTGCCAGCAGTTCCGGCCCTGGAAACACCATATATTTT. The encoded protein is CASSSGPGNTIYF.

The chain joins TRBV5-1 to TRBJ2-4; D may be TRBD1 (6 bases). CDR3 length: 12 residues. The ends were cut back, 1 base at V and 9 bases at J, with 8 bases in the middle. Germline CDR1 reads SGHRS; CDR2 reads YFSETQ. The DNA of the CDR3 is TGCGCCAGCAGCTTGCAGGGGAGCATTCAGTACTTC. Protein: CASSLQGSIQYF.

DNA of the CDR3: TGTGCCAGCAGCCCAATTCCGCAGTCGGATACGCAGTATTTT. This translates into CASSPIPQSDTQYF. The chain uses TRBV7-7 and TRBJ2-3; D unclear. V lost 5 bases to trimming and J lost 6 bases, with 15 bases between them. CDR1 SSHAT and CDR2 FNYEAQ come from the germline V gene (reference sequence). The CDR3 consists of 14 residues.

V and J are TRBV6-6 and TRBJ1-5, with D uncertain. The CDR3 covers 10 residues. Germline V gene data show CDR1 as MNHNY and CDR2 as SVGAGI (reference sequence). Trimming shortened V by 11 bases and J by 5 bases, and 7 bases separated the two germline ends. The CDR3 here is CAAGHQPQHF. CDR3 sequence (DNA): TGTGCCGCTGGGCATCAGCCCCAGCATTTT.

The chain joins TRBV7-9 to TRBJ2-7; 8 nucleotides match TRBD1. This CDR3 contains 15 residues. The V gene end was trimmed by 2 bases and the J gene end by 2 bases; junction bases not matched to a gene: 5. The germline CDR1 and CDR2 sequences are SEHNR and FQNEAQ (reference sequence). CDR3 residues: CASSLIQGAAYEQYF. CDR3 DNA: TGTGCCAGCAGCTTAATTCAGGGGGCGGCCTACGAGCAGTACTTC.

The J gene is TRBJ2-3, the V gene TRBV18, with 8 bases fitting TRBD2. The CDR3 loop spans 16 amino acids. V lost 3 bases, J lost 4 bases, and 9 bases stayed unmatched. CDR1 is KGHSH, CDR2 LQKENI, per germline. The CDR3 bases are TGTGCCAGCTCACCCGCGCCCGGGAGGGAGGCAGATACGCAGTATTTT. Protein sequence: CASSPAPGREADTQYF.

The CDR3 DNA reads TGTGCCAGCACCCCAGGCAGACCGAATAGCAATCAGCCCCAGCATTTT. Translating gives CASTPGRPNSNQPQHF. The chain has TRBV2 and TRBJ1-5; D gene uncertain. This CDR3 has 16 residues. V was trimmed by 7 bases and J by 0 bases, leaving 16 bases between them. From germline, CDR1 is SNHLY and CDR2 FYNNEI.

This clone was detected once. This rearrangement joins TRBV5-4 to TRBJ2-1; 10 bases align to TRBD1. The CDR3 spans 16 residues. With V trimmed by 4 bases and J by 7 bases, 11 bases remained unmatched. CDR1 SGHNT and CDR2 YYREEE come from the germline V gene (reference sequence). CDR3 loop: CASSGRQGAGGNEQFF. In DNA, the CDR3 is TGTGCCAGCAGCGGAAGACAGGGGGCTGGCGGGAATGAGCAGTTCTTC.

This rearrangement joins TRBV9 to TRBJ2-2; D is uncertain. Germline V gene lookup returns CDR1 SGDLS and CDR2 YYNGEE. This CDR3 region has 15 residues. V was trimmed by 3 bases and J by 5 bases, leaving 14 bases between them. The CDR3 nucleotides are TGTGCCAGCAGCGCCGAAAGGGCTGGGACCGGGGAGCTGTTTTTT. This sequence encodes CASSAERAGTGELFF.

This clone has just one count. This chain connects TRBV30 to TRBJ1-1; a weak D match, TRBD1 (6 bases). In germline, CDR1 is GTSNPN, CDR2 SVGIG (reference sequence). This CDR3 is built from 13 residues. Trimming removed 3 bases from V and 3 bases from J, with 11 bases in between. CDR3 nucleotides: TGTGCCTGGAGCCAAACAGGGTACACTGAAGCTTTCTTT. Its translation: CAWSQTGYTEAFF.

The V and J genes are TRBV25-1 and TRBJ2-1; TRBD1 aligns across 8 bases. This CDR3 is built from 13 residues. With 7 bases clipped from V and 6 bases from J, the junction kept 5 bases outside the gene matches. Germline CDR1 reads MGHDK; CDR2 reads SYGVNS. The CDR3 DNA reads as TGTGCCAGCAAGGTAACAGGGGGCAATGAGCAGTTCTTC. Translation gives CASKVTGGNEQFF. The whole variable domain, filled in from reference TRBV25-1 and TRBJ2-1, reads EADIYQTPRYLVIGTGKKITLECSQTMGHDKMYWYQQDPGMELHLIHYSYGVNSTEKGDLSSESTVSRIRTEHFPLTLESARPSHTSQYLCASKVTGGNEQFFGPGTRLTVL.